This T cell receptor (beta chain) was observed in a study of blood T cell repertoires in COVID-19. Generated by immunoSEQ multiplex PCR, the TCRdb table keeps only in-frame clones and is missing some. The sample consists of some 100,000 clones, about 91% of them appearing once. The CDR3 covers 15 residues. Germline CDR1 SGHRS, CDR2 YFSETQ. Trimming took 4 bases from V and 0 from J, leaving 11 bases between them. The chain joins TRBV5-1 to TRBJ1-5, with D tentatively TRBD1 (6 bases). Sequencing was carried out using peripheral blood. This receptor was taken from a human donor with active COVID-19. The donor label of this sample is uncertain. CDR3 amino acids: CASSADSYSNQPQHF. CDR3 in DNA: TGCGCCAGCAGCGCGGACAGTTATAGCAATCAGCCCCAGCATTTT.